A selection of T cell receptor beta chains follows, all from one sample in a study of post-analysis software for immune sequencing data. TCRdb reanalysed the PCR reads using MiXCR and keeps one entry per CDR3 protein. The top ten hold 1.5% to 2% of the sample, which has 550,000 to 700,000 distinct CDR3 sequences, around 47% seen once. The sample taken for sequencing was blood. The receptors shown here come from a girl between 10 and 17 years old with multiple sclerosis. CDR3s include the opening cysteine and the closing phenylalanine or tryptophan. A D gene is named only where the DNA matches it firmly. Clone size, where shown, is once, few, many, or a class for clones that have expanded.

CDR3,DNA,size,D,J,V
CAISEGQGGTGELFF,TGTGCCATCAGTGAGGGACAGGGGGGCACCGGGGAGCTGTTTTTT,-,TRBD1,TRBJ2-2,TRBV10-3
CASSRGTGRYEQYF,TGTGCCAGCAGCCGGGGGACAGGGCGATACGAGCAGTACTTC,few,TRBD1,TRBJ2-7,TRBV12-3/TRBV12-4
CASSQEGFGDTQYF,TGCGCCAGCAGCCAGGAGGGGTTCGGGGATACGCAGTATTTT,few,-,TRBJ2-3,TRBV4-1
CASSLPKDRTFYEQYF,TGCGCCAGCAGCCTCCCAAAAGACAGGACTTTTTACGAGCAGTACTTC,-,-,TRBJ2-7,TRBV5-1
CASSTTGLAGPYEQYF,TGTGCCAGCAGCACCACAGGACTAGCGGGGCCCTACGAGCAGTACTTC,few,TRBD2,TRBJ2-7,TRBV5-6
CATGGGGATSYNEQFF,TGTGCCACCGGAGGAGGGGGCGCGACAAGCTACAATGAGCAGTTCTTC,few,-,TRBJ2-1,TRBV15
CASSLEGGQVPSYEQYF,TGTGCCAGCAGTTTAGAAGGAGGCCAGGTTCCTTCCTACGAGCAGTACTTC,-,-,TRBJ2-7,TRBV12-3/TRBV12-4
CASRDWGANEKLFF,TGTGCCAGCAGGGATTGGGGTGCTAATGAAAAACTGTTTTTT,-,-,TRBJ1-4,TRBV2
CSATFLSGRITEAFF,TGCAGCGCTACCTTCTTGAGTGGGAGGATCACTGAAGCTTTCTTT,-,-,TRBJ1-1,TRBV20-1
CASSLGRGRGYTF,TGTGCCAGCAGTTTGGGCAGGGGGCGTGGCTACACCTTC,-,TRBD1,TRBJ1-2,TRBV12-3/TRBV12-4
CASSLATSGGRQFF,TGCGCCAGCAGCTTGGCGACTAGCGGGGGTCGCCAGTTCTTC,-,TRBD2,TRBJ2-1,TRBV5-1
CAISLGLSYEQYF,TGTGCCATCAGCCTCGGTTTGTCCTACGAGCAGTACTTC,once,-,TRBJ2-7,TRBV10-3
CASSLRFGPGGGDTQYF,TGTGCCAGCAGCTTAAGGTTCGGACCAGGTGGAGGAGATACGCAGTATTTT,few,-,TRBJ2-3,TRBV7-6
CASSVATGGYGYTF,TGTGCCAGCAGTGTAGCCACAGGGGGCTATGGCTACACCTTC,many,TRBD1,TRBJ1-2,TRBV6-1
CASSKKDPYEQYF,TGTGCCAGCAGTAAAAAAGACCCCTACGAGCAGTACTTC,-,-,TRBJ2-7,TRBV12-3/TRBV12-4
CASSRMTSGSYNEQFF,TGTGCCAGCAGCCGCATGACTAGCGGGAGCTACAATGAGCAGTTCTTC,once,TRBD2,TRBJ2-1,TRBV3-1
CSASRYNEQFF,TGCAGTGCCTCGCGGTACAATGAGCAGTTCTTC,-,-,TRBJ2-1,TRBV20-1
CASSQEVEKLFF,TGTGCCAGCAGTCAGGAGGTTGAAAAACTGTTTTTT,-,-,TRBJ1-4,TRBV12-3/TRBV12-4
CAISDPGGGGVHNEQFF,TGTGCCATCAGCGATCCAGGGGGCGGGGGTGTGCACAATGAGCAGTTCTTC,few,-,TRBJ2-1,TRBV10-3
CASSPTGKGEQFF,TGTGCCAGCAGCCCCACGGGGAAGGGTGAGCAGTTCTTC,-,-,TRBJ2-1,TRBV7-6
CAISERKTQYF,TGTGCCATCAGTGAGCGGAAGACCCAGTACTTC,few,-,TRBJ2-5,TRBV10-3
CASNVRDSYEQYF,TGTGCCAGCAATGTACGGGACTCCTACGAGCAGTACTTC,-,-,TRBJ2-7,TRBV12-3/TRBV12-4
CASTPGERTTDTQYF,TGTGCCAGCACCCCTGGGGAGCGGACCACAGATACGCAGTATTTT,-,-,TRBJ2-3,TRBV12-3/TRBV12-4
CASSSDYDEQYF,TGTGCCAGCAGCTCTGACTATGACGAGCAGTACTTC,few,-,TRBJ2-7,TRBV7-9
CASSQLGGGDTQYF,TGCGCCAGCAGCCAGCTGGGTGGCGGAGATACGCAGTATTTT,few,-,TRBJ2-3,TRBV4-1
CASRRGGVVFTHGYTF,TGTGCCAGCAGGAGAGGGGGTGTAGTTTTTACCCATGGCTACACCTTC,few,-,TRBJ1-2,TRBV7-2
CASSYADTQETQYF,TGTGCCAGCAGTTATGCAGATACACAAGAGACCCAGTACTTC,-,-,TRBJ2-5,TRBV6-6
CASSLLAEYNEQFF,TGTGCCAGCAGTTTACTAGCGGAGTACAATGAGCAGTTCTTC,-,TRBD2,TRBJ2-1,TRBV12-3/TRBV12-4
CASSLPYVQPAFSYTF,TGTGCCAGCAGTTTACCCTATGTGCAGCCAGCCTTCAGCTACACCTTC,few,-,TRBJ1-2,TRBV12-3/TRBV12-4
CASSLGGDMASPLHF,TGTGCCAGCAGTTTGGGAGGGGATATGGCGTCACCCCTCCACTTT,-,-,TRBJ1-6,TRBV27
CASSVAYGSFYEQYF,TGTGCCAGCAGCGTAGCTTACGGGTCTTTTTACGAGCAGTACTTC,few,-,TRBJ2-7,TRBV9
CASSYASPGTAISYEQYF,TGTGCCAGCAGTTACGCCTCCCCCGGGACAGCTATTTCCTACGAGCAGTACTTC,-,TRBD1,TRBJ2-7,TRBV6-5
CASSLGLHPGETQYF,TGTGCCAGCAGCCTTGGCTTACACCCAGGAGAGACCCAGTACTTC,-,-,TRBJ2-5,TRBV7-9
CASSLRPSYEQYF,TGTGCCAGCAGCTTGCGGCCCAGCTACGAGCAGTACTTC,few,-,TRBJ2-7,TRBV11-3
CASRNPKRGNLAKNIQYF,TGTGCCAGCAGGAATCCCAAGCGGGGAAACCTAGCCAAAAACATTCAGTACTTC,-,TRBD2,TRBJ2-4,TRBV11-2
CASSAINEQFF,TGTGCCAGCAGCGCCATCAATGAGCAGTTCTTC,few,-,TRBJ2-1,TRBV25-1
CASRPRDLNYGYTF,TGTGCCAGCAGGCCGAGAGACTTAAACTATGGCTACACCTTC,-,-,TRBJ1-2,TRBV28
CASLQDGRGTDTQYF,TGTGCCAGCTTGCAAGACGGAAGGGGCACAGATACGCAGTATTTT,-,-,TRBJ2-3,TRBV5-5
CASSLDAGGLFYEQYF,TGCGCCAGCAGCTTGGATGCAGGGGGCCTCTTCTACGAGCAGTACTTC,-,TRBD1,TRBJ2-7,TRBV5-1
CASTPAGGTGPSYNEQFF,TGTGCCAGCACCCCAGCGGGGGGGACGGGGCCCTCCTACAATGAGCAGTTCTTC,-,TRBD2,TRBJ2-1,TRBV3-1
CASSKDIGLAGGFTNNEQFF,TGTGCCAGCAGCAAAGATATTGGACTAGCGGGGGGATTTACCAACAATGAGCAGTTCTTC,once,-,TRBJ2-1,TRBV21-1
CSAISPEVRGHGYTF,TGCAGTGCTATTTCTCCGGAGGTTCGGGGACATGGCTACACCTTC,few,-,TRBJ1-2,TRBV20-1
CASSLDTVAGSSYNEQFF,TGTGCCAGCAGTTTGGATACAGTAGCGGGTAGCTCCTACAATGAGCAGTTCTTC,few,TRBD2,TRBJ2-1,TRBV12-3/TRBV12-4
CAISEGERNQPQHF,TGTGCCATCAGTGAAGGGGAGCGCAATCAGCCCCAGCATTTT,-,-,TRBJ1-5,TRBV10-3
CSVWDPNSYTF,TGCAGCGTTTGGGACCCGAATAGCTACACCTTC,-,-,TRBJ1-2,TRBV29-1
CASSQELGSGGFSYEQYF,TGTGCCAGCAGCCAAGAGTTAGGGAGCGGGGGGTTTTCCTACGAGCAGTACTTC,few,TRBD2,TRBJ2-7,TRBV3-1
CATSDPIPSEQFF,TGTGCCACCAGTGATCCCATCCCCAGTGAGCAGTTCTTC,-,-,TRBJ2-1,TRBV24-1
CSVTKTGGTEAFF,TGCAGCGTGACAAAGACCGGAGGCACTGAAGCTTTCTTT,few,-,TRBJ1-1,TRBV29-1
CASISGLAGGEQYF,TGCGCCAGCATAAGTGGACTAGCGGGAGGGGAGCAGTACTTC,-,TRBD2,TRBJ2-5,TRBV5-1
CASSWGTGATEAFF,TGTGCCAGCAGCTGGGGAACGGGGGCCACTGAAGCTTTCTTT,-,-,TRBJ1-1,TRBV5-5
CASSLVAPPPDRNTGELFF,TGTGCCAGCAGCTTAGTGGCCCCGCCCCCAGACAGGAACACCGGGGAGCTGTTTTTT,-,-,TRBJ2-2,TRBV7-6
CASSPRDRGPDTQYF,TGTGCCAGCAGCCCCCGGGACAGGGGGCCAGATACGCAGTATTTT,many,TRBD1,TRBJ2-3,TRBV7-2
CASSYSRGATLFF,TGTGCCAGCAGTTACTCGAGGGGGGCTACGCTGTTTTTT,-,-,TRBJ2-2,TRBV6-6
CASSLLPENTGELFF,TGTGCCAGCAGCTTATTGCCAGAAAATACCGGGGAGCTGTTTTTT,-,-,TRBJ2-2,TRBV7-2
CAISEQTGRVRGPDTQYF,TGTGCCATCAGCGAACAGACTGGCAGGGTTAGGGGCCCAGATACGCAGTATTTT,few,-,TRBJ2-3,TRBV10-3